This record covers a single T cell receptor beta chain. This CDR3 region has 18 residues. Trimming cost V 2 bases and J 6 bases; bases outside gene matches: 12. Germline values: CDR1 SGHAT, CDR2 FQNNGV. TCRdb used MiXCR to reprocess the RT-PCR reads, holding one entry per CDR3 protein. The profile covers about 500,000 distinct CDR3 sequences, with more than 7% appearing a single time and roughly 14% taken by the ten largest. This sample stems from a study of response to subunit inactivated influenza vaccine. The clonotype originates from a man in his fifties or sixties who received an inactivated influenza vaccine. Sequencing used PBMCs from blood, obtained about 23 months after vaccination. This chain links TRBV11-2 with TRBJ2-3, with 12 bases that match TRBD2. CDR3 in amino acids: CASSLRVLAGGGADTQYF. DNA of the CDR3: TGTGCCAGCAGCTTACGTGTCCTAGCGGGGGGGGGTGCGGATACGCAGTATTTT.